The clone carrying this TCR beta chain has at least ten counts. The antigen remains undetermined. The read ends 3 residues before the CDR3 terminus; that terminus is restored from the germline J gene. This sample was taken from a study of T cell clonality in common variable immunodeficiency. TCRdb keeps only in-frame clones here, not all; method: immunoSEQ multiplex PCR. This sample carries 40,000 to 60,000 clones, none of them present only once. Germline V gene lookup returns CDR1 SGHVS and CDR2 FNYEAQ. The CDR3 contains 16 residues. The V segment lost 5 bases and the J segment 0 bases; nucleotides outside the gene matches: 7. Study results and caveats: The cause of increased CVID clonality remains unclear without subpopulation sequencing.

Each donor provided roughly 5 to 8 ml of heparinized whole blood. This receptor was obtained from a person aged 18 to 75 in good health. The chain uses TRBV7-6 and TRBJ2-1; 7 nucleotides line up with TRBD2. The sequenced sample was peripheral blood mononuclear cells. The CDR3 here is CASSLIGGGSYNEQFF. The sequenced CDR3 bases are TGTGCCAGCAGCCTAATCGGCGGGGGCTCCTACAATGAG.